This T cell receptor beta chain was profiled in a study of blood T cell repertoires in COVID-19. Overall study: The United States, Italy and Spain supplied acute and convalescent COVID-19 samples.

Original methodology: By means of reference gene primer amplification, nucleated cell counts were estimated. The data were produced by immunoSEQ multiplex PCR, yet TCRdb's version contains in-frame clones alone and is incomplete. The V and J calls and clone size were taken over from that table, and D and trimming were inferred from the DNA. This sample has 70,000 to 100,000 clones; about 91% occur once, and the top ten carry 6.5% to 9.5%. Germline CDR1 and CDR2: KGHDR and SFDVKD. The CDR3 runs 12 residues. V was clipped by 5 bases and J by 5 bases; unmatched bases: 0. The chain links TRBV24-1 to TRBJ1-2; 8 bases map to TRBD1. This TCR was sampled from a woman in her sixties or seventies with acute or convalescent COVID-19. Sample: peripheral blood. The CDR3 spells CATSGQGYGYTF. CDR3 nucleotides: TGTGCCACCAGTGGACAGGGGTATGGCTACACCTTC.